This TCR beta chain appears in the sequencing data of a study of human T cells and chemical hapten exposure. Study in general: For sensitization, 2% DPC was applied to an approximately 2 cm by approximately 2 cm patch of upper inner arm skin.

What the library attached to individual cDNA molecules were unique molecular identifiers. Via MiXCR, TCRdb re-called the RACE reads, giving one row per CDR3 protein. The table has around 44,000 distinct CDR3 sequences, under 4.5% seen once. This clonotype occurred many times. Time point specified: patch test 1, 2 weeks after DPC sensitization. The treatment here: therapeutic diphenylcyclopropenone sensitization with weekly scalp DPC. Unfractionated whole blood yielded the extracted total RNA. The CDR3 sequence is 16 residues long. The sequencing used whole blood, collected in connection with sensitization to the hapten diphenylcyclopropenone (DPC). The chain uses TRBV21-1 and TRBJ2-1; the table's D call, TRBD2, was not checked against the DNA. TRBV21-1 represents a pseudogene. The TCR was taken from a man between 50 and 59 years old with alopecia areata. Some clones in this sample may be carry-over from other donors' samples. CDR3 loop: CASRLKSGSAYNEQFF. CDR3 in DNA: TGTGCCAGCAGGTTAAAAAGCGGGAGTGCGTACAATGAGCAGTTCTTC.